These 5 T cell receptor beta chains were all obtained from the same sample, sequenced in a study of blood T cells in healthy people across ages. The use of a sample-barcoded 5' primer and a J-beta primer mix characterized a second PCR of about 7 to 12 cycles. TCRdb re-called the 5' RACE reads with MiXCR, one entry per CDR3 protein. Counted here are about 970,000 distinct CDR3 sequences, just over 50% occurring once; the ten biggest clones make up over 20%. The sequenced sample was blood. These receptors were obtained from a woman aged 55-75 years in good health.

Of note for this clonotype: One junction end disagrees with the germline gene, perhaps due to a read error. The gene calls are TRBV5-1 and TRBJ2-1; D could derive from TRBD1 or TRBD2 (5 bases each). Germline CDR1 reads SGHRS; CDR2 reads YFSETQ. The CDR3 runs to 14 residues. CDR3 loop: CASSLGDGYTEQFF. The CDR3, as DNA: TGCGCCAGCAGCTTGGGGGACGGTTACACTGAGCAGTTCTTC.

The CDR3 DNA reads TGCAGCGTCATGGCAGGGGGCAATCAGCCCCAGCATTTT. Encoded protein: CSVMAGGNQPQHF. V usage is TRBV29-1 and J usage is TRBJ1-5; tentatively, D is TRBD1 (6 bases). Germline CDR1 reads SQVTM; CDR2 reads ANQGSEA. The CDR3 is made up of 13 amino acids. V was cut by 6 bases and J by 2 bases, with 11 bases left in between.

Only a few counts were recorded for this clonotype. A much more abundant neighbour one base away suggests this may be a read error. The J gene is TRBJ2-7, the V gene TRBV18, with D uncertain. Germline lookup yields CDR1 KGHSH and CDR2 LQKENI. The CDR3 length is 14 residues. Trimming removed 3 bases at V and 4 bases at J, with 13 bases between. CDR3 bases: TGTGCCAGCTCACCTGTTGGCAGGAGATACGAGCAGTACTTC. This sequence encodes CASSPVGRRYEQYF. Full variable domain (rest looked up from reference TRBV18 and TRBJ2-7): NAGVMQNPRHLVRRRGQEARLRCSPMKGHSHVYWYRQLPEEGLKFMVYLQKENIIDESGMPKERFSAEFPKEGPSILRIQQVVRGDSAAYFCASSPVGRRYEQYFGPGTRLTVT.

The chain has TRBV25-1 and TRBJ2-5, with 10 bases lining up with TRBD1. The CDR3 sequence is 15 residues long. V was clipped by 3 bases and J by 7 bases; unmatched bases: 8. The V gene's germline CDR1 is MGHDK and CDR2 SYGVNS. This chain's CDR3 is CASSDDRGLPGTQYF. CDR3 sequence (DNA): TGTGCCAGCAGTGATGACAGGGGGCTCCCGGGGACCCAGTACTTC.

The CDR3 loop reads CASSQIQPKETQYF. The CDR3 bases are TGCGCCAGCAGCCAGATACAGCCCAAAGAGACCCAGTACTTC. The chain links TRBV4-1 to TRBJ2-5; no clear D. The CDR3 runs 14 residues. V lost 3 bases, J lost 3 bases, and 11 bases lay in between. Germline loops: CDR1 MGHRA, CDR2 YSYEKL.